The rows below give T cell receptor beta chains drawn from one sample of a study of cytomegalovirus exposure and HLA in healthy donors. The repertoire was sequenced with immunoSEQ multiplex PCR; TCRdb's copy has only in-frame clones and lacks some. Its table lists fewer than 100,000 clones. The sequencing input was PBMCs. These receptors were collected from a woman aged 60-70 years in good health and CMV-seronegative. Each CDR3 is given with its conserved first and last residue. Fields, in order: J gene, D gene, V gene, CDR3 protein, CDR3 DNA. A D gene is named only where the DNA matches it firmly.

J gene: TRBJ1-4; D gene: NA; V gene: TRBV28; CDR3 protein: CASSPNRRTSNEKLFF; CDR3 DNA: TGTGCCAGCAGTCCGAACCGGAGAACCTCAAATGAAAAACTGTTTTTT
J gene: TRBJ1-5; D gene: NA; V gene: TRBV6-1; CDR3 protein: CASSVSGGAGQPQHF; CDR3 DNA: TGTGCCAGCAGCGTCAGTGGGGGCGCAGGGCAGCCCCAGCATTTT
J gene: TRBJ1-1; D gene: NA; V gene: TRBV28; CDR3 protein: CASSLVSGVIEAFF; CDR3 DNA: TGTGCCAGCAGTTTAGTTTCGGGGGTAATAGAAGCTTTCTTT
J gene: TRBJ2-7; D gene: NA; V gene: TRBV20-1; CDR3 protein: CSARALVEQYF; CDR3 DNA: TGCAGTGCTAGAGCCCTAGTCGAGCAGTACTTC
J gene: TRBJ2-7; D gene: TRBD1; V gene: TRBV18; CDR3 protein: CASSPSGQDLVEQYF; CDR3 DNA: TGTGCCAGCTCACCTTCGGGACAGGACCTAGTCGAGCAGTACTTC
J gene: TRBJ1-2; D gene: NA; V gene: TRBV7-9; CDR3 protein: CASSLSQGPSYGYTF; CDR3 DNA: TGTGCCAGCAGCTTAAGCCAGGGGCCGTCCTATGGCTACACCTTC
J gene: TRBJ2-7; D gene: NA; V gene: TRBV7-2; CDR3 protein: CASSLGWAGTYEQYF; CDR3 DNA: TGTGCCAGCAGCTTAGGCTGGGCGGGAACCTACGAGCAGTACTTC
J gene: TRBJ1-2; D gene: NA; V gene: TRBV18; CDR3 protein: CASSPPGLGGYTF; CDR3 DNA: TGTGCCAGCTCACCACCGGGACTAGGCGGCTACACCTTC
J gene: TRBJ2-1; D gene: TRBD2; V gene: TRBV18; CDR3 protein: CASSPGLDSYNEQFF; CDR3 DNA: TGTGCCAGCTCGCCGGGACTAGACTCCTACAATGAGCAGTTCTTC
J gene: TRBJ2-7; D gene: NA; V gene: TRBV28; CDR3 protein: CASLGSGANHWEQYF; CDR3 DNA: TGTGCCAGCCTCGGAAGCGGCGCCAATCATTGGGAGCAGTACTTC
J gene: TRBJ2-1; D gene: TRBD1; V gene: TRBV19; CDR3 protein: CASSPQTGPNEQFF; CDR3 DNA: TGTGCCAGTAGTCCCCAGACAGGGCCGAATGAGCAGTTCTTC